A selection of T cell receptor beta chains follows, all from one sample in a study of shared clonotypes between healthy human individuals. TCRdb's copy holds only in-frame clones and misses some; the assay was immunoSEQ multiplex PCR. The sample lists over a million clones, 95% to 97% occurring once. The source material was naive CD4+ T cells sorted from blood. Receptors originate from a man aged 25-45 years in good health. CDR3s include the opening cysteine and the closing phenylalanine or tryptophan.

v_call,j_call,cdr3_aa
TRBV11-3,TRBJ2-5,CASSPNAAAGQETQYF
TRBV18,TRBJ2-1,CASSEGASEYNEQFF
TRBV9,TRBJ1-1,CASSVELNTEAFF
TRBV6-1,TRBJ2-5,CASSESSRQETQYF
TRBV9,TRBJ2-1,CASSEGLAGGLSSYNEQFF
TRBV9,TRBJ2-2,CASSVGLNTGELFF
TRBV5-1,TRBJ2-7,CASSLEGTGLGEQYF
TRBV18,TRBJ2-7,CASSPGPYEQYF
TRBV5-4,TRBJ1-4,CASSGQGGIHEKLFF
TRBV7-6,TRBJ2-2,CASSPPGTGAANTGELFF
TRBV19,TRBJ2-1,CASSIFSLGASSYNEQFF
TRBV18,TRBJ2-2,CASSPRRQGGNTGELFF
TRBV7-2,TRBJ1-4,CASRGVTGINEKLFF
TRBV7-2,TRBJ2-1,CAIRTLGLAPSSYNEQFF
TRBV7-9,TRBJ1-3,CASSFPGQGAFSGNTIYF
TRBV6-5,TRBJ1-1,CASSPSGTEAFF
TRBV28,TRBJ1-3,CASRGPGAWTHTIYF
TRBV11-2,TRBJ2-7,CASSLLQFSYEQYF
TRBV6-5,TRBJ2-7,CASSYGGWQYF
TRBV10-3,TRBJ2-7,CAISESMVSRASYEQYF
TRBV4-1,TRBJ1-5,CASSQTGTPNQPQHF
TRBV7-9,TRBJ2-7,CASSFVLGLGHLEQYF
TRBV29-1,TRBJ2-1,CSVVVRKYNEQFF
TRBV5-5,TRBJ1-2,CASNPQGYGYTF
TRBV11-2,TRBJ2-5,CASTAGGRAGTQYF
TRBV4-2,TRBJ2-4,CASSQDLAKNIQYF
TRBV7-2,TRBJ2-5,CASSLGRVQGRETQYF
TRBV5-6,TRBJ2-3,CASSYERTSRTDTQYF
TRBV14,TRBJ2-7,CASSETSGSYEQYF
TRBV5-4,TRBJ2-7,CASSSPGLAVYEQYF
TRBV6-6,TRBJ2-3,CASRAGTPDTQYF
TRBV5-1,TRBJ2-5,CASSLVGPGETQYF
TRBV5-1,TRBJ2-5,CASSLRGTRGGRSETQYF
TRBV27,TRBJ2-2,CASAPTPGQGLFF
TRBV27,TRBJ2-3,CASSDLAGVRDTQYF
TRBV9,TRBJ2-2,CASSRTPSNTGELFF
TRBV5-1,TRBJ2-1,CASTWTSGSGYNEQFF
TRBV18,TRBJ1-5,CASATAGQPQHF
TRBV7-3,TRBJ2-3,CASSLRSSADTQYF